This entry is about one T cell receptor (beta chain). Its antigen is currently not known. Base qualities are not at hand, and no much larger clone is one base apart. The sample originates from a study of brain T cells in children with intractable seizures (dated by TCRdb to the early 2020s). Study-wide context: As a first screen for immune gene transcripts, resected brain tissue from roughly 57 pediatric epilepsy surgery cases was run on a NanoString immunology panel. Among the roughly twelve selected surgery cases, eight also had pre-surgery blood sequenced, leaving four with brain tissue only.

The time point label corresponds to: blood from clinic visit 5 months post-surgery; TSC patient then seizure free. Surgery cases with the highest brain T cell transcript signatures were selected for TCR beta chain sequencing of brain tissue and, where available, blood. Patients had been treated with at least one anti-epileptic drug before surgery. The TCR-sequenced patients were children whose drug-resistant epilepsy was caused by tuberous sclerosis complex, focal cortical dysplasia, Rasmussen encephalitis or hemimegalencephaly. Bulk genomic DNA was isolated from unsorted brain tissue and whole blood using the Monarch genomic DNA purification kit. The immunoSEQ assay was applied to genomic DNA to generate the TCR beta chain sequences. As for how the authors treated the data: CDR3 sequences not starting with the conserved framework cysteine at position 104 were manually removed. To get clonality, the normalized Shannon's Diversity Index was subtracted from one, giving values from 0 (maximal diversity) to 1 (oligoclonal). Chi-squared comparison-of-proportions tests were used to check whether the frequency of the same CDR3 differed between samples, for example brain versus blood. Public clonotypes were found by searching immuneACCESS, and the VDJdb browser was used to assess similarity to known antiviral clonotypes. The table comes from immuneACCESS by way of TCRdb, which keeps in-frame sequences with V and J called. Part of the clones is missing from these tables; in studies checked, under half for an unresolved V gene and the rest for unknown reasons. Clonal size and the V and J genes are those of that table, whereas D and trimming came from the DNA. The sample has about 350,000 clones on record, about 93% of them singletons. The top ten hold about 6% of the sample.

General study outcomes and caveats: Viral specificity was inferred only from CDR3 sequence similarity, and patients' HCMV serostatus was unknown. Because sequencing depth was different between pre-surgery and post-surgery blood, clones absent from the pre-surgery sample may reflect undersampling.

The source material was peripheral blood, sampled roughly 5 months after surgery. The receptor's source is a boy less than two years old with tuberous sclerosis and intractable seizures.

The nucleotides read TGTGCCAGCGGGGACAGGGGAAAAGACTATGGCTACACCTTC. Translation gives CASGDRGKDYGYTF. Recombination linked TRBV5-6 to TRBJ1-2, and TRBD1 aligns with 10 junction nucleotides. V is cut back by 7 bases and J by 3 bases, with 6 bases in the junction unmatched. For CDR1 and CDR2, the germline V gene lists SGHDT and YYEEEE. The CDR3, cysteine through phenylalanine, is 14 amino acids long. Only the CDR3 DNA is retained, 42 bases long and in frame from the first base. Reference TRBV5-6 and TRBJ1-2 proteins supply the regions before and after the CDR3; the full variable domain is: DAGVTQSPTHLIKTRGQQVTLRCSPKSGHDTVSWYQQALGQGPQFIFQYYEEEERQRGNFPDRFSGHQFPNYSSELNVNALLLGDSALYLCASGDRGKDYGYTFGSGTRLTVV.